This T cell receptor beta chain was retrieved from a study of blood T cell repertoires in COVID-19. Study-level information: Whether acute or convalescent, the COVID-19 samples came from the United States, Italy and Spain. From T cells, B-cell-depleted T cells, or PBMCs came the material, which was cDNA or gDNA.

Original methodology: It was from reference gene primer amplification that nucleated cell counts were estimated. Repertoires were generated with immunoSEQ multiplex PCR, while TCRdb's copy carries only in-frame clones and drops some. V, J and clone size were drawn from that table, and D and trimming were deduced from the DNA. Of about 170,000 clones listed, about 90% were seen once; the top ten hold around 1.2%. The germline CDR1 and CDR2 sequences are SGHRS and YFSETQ. Trimming shortened V by 4 bases and J by 0 bases, and 5 bases separated the two germline ends. The CDR3 is made up of 14 amino acids. This clone was observed a few times.

Sequencing used PBMCs or T cells enriched from blood (not recorded which). This TCR came from a human donor with acute COVID-19. The donor label of this sample is uncertain. The chain uses TRBV5-1 and TRBJ2-6; D call uncertain. The CDR3 protein is CASSLYSGANVLTF. The CDR3 coding sequence is TGCGCCAGCAGCCTTTACTCTGGGGCCAACGTCCTGACTTTC.